This TCR beta chain was identified during a study of T cell responses to AZD1222 COVID-19 vaccine. General study results and limits: Reportedly, nearly half the spike-specific TCRs target unmutated variant regions. Spike-specific TCR breadth and depth both grew after two AZD1222 doses. The donor cohort was predominantly white British with a female majority, and clonal diversity may have been underestimated.

TCRdb's copy holds only in-frame clones and misses some; the assay was immunoSEQ multiplex PCR. The table lists around 140,000 clones. With 4 bases clipped from V and 2 bases from J, the junction kept 8 bases outside the gene matches. From germline, CDR1 is MDHEN and CDR2 SYDVKM. This CDR3 is built from 16 residues. A remark on this clone: No antigen is known for it.

Sequences were obtained from peripheral blood. The TCR was taken from an adult in good health. This sequence joins TRBV28 and TRBJ2-3; 8 positions agree with TRBD2. The CDR3 bases are TGTGCCAGCAGTTCAAATCGGGGGGGTGTCACAGATACGCAGTATTTT. Its protein is CASSSNRGGVTDTQYF.